This T cell receptor beta chain was found in a study of blood T cell repertoires in COVID-19. The CDR3 extends over 13 amino acids. Germline values: CDR1 MNHEY, CDR2 SMNVEV (reference sequence). J gave up 4 bases and V 5 bases, and 4 bases lay outside the gene matches. TCRdb keeps only in-frame clones here, not all; method: immunoSEQ multiplex PCR. The sample has 350,000 or so clones, about nine tenths seen once. The material sequenced was PBMCs or T cells enriched from blood (not recorded which). The clonotype comes from a woman younger than 45 who had been exposed to COVID-19. V is TRBV27 and J is TRBJ2-7; 8 bases are shared with TRBD1. CDR3 region: CASSPRGPYEQYF. DNA for the CDR3: TGTGCCAGCAGTCCCAGGGGGCCTTACGAGCAGTACTTC.